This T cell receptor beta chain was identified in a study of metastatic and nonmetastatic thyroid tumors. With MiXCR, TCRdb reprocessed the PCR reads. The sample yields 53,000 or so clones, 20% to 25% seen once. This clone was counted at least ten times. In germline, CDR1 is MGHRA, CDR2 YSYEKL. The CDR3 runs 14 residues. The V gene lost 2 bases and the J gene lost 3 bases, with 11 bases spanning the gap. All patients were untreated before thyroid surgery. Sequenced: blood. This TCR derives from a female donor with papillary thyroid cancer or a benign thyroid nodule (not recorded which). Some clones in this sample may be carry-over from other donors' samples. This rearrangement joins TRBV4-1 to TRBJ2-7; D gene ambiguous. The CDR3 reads CASSQIGRNYEQYF. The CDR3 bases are TGCGCCAGCAGCCAAATTGGAAGAAACTACGAGCAGTACTTC.